This passage covers 23 T cell receptor beta chains from one sample sequenced in a study of cytomegalovirus exposure and HLA in healthy donors. 60 Vbeta and 13 Jbeta primers were used in PCR. The method was immunoSEQ multiplex PCR; TCRdb's version includes in-frame clones alone and lacks a portion of them. The data show fewer than 120,000 clones, with approximately 82% seen just once and around an eighth held by the top ten. Sequenced material: PBMCs. Source of these receptors: a man aged 25-45 years in good health and CMV-seropositive.

The V gene is TRBV7-2, the J gene TRBJ2-1, with D possibly being TRBD2 (5 bases). The germline V gene encodes CDR1 SGHTA and CDR2 FQGNSA. V dropped 10 bases and J dropped 4 bases, with 17 bases sitting between them. The CDR3 length is 14 residues. DNA for the CDR3: TGTGCCACCGGGGAAGGATTAACTTACAATGAGCAGTTCTTC. Protein sequence: CATGEGLTYNEQFF.

V usage is TRBV11-2 and J usage is TRBJ2-5; 8 nucleotides line up with TRBD2. Germline trimming cut 10 bases from V and 0 bases from J; bases unmatched to any gene: 4. Per germline, CDR1 SGHAT and CDR2 FQNNGV. CDR3 length: 13 amino acids. CDR3 protein: CATSGGNQETQYF. CDR3 DNA: TGTGCCACGTCGGGGGGGAACCAAGAGACCCAGTACTTC.

The J gene is TRBJ1-2, the V gene TRBV7-8; D might be TRBD1 (5 bases). CDR1 and CDR2 from the germline V gene are SGHVS and FQNEAQ. There are 17 residues in the CDR3. With 5 bases removed from V and 1 base from J, the gap between germline ends came to 20 bases. CDR3 coding DNA: TGTGCCAGCAGCGCCCAACCTCCAACAGGTTTTAACTATGGCTACACCTTC. This codes for CASSAQPPTGFNYGYTF. Variable domain in full (rest from reference TRBV7-8 and TRBJ1-2): GAGVSQSPRYKVAKRGQDVALRCDPISGHVSLFWYQQALGQGPEFLTYFQNEAQLDKSGLPSDRFFAERPEGSVSTLKIQRTQQEDSAVYLCASSAQPPTGFNYGYTFGSGTRLTVV.

The gene calls are TRBV10-3 and TRBJ1-1, with 10 bases fitting TRBD1. V was pared by 3 bases and J by 5 bases, with 18 bases of the junction left unmatched. The CDR3 contains 19 residues. Germline V gene lookup returns CDR1 ENHRY and CDR2 SYGVKD. The CDR3 reads CAISDTSWVRDRGKTEAFF. DNA for the CDR3: TGTGCCATCAGTGACACTTCCTGGGTCCGGGACAGGGGAAAGACTGAAGCTTTCTTT.

This clone appeared a few times. The CDR3, as DNA: TGTGCCAGCACCCCTACTAGCGGGGGGGCCGGGGAGCTGTTTTTT. Its translation: CASTPTSGGAGELFF. This rearrangement joins TRBV25-1 to TRBJ2-2; 13 bases fit TRBD2. The CDR3 runs to 15 residues. Germline CDR1 and CDR2: MGHDK and SYGVNS. With V trimmed by 7 bases and J by 6 bases, 5 bases remained unmatched.

This clone showed up just a few times. The chain links TRBV28 to TRBJ1-2; D is unresolved. The CDR3 spans 12 residues. Germline CDR1 reads MDHEN; CDR2 reads SYDVKM. V lost 6 bases to trimming and J lost 8 bases, with 13 bases between them. The CDR3 is CASSSTEEGYTF. In nucleotides, the CDR3 is TGTGCCAGCAGCTCGACTGAGGAGGGCTACACCTTC.

This clone was found once. The CDR3 bases are TGCGCCAGCAGCCCAGGACTAGCGGGGGGGCGGTACACCGGGGAGCTGTTTTTT. Its protein is CASSPGLAGGRYTGELFF. The rearrangement links TRBV4-1 to TRBJ2-2, with 15 positions matching TRBD2. The germline V gene has CDR1 MGHRA and CDR2 YSYEKL. This CDR3 contains 18 residues. V lost 4 bases and J lost 3; bases outside the gene matches: 6.

This clone was observed once. The chain employs TRBV5-4 and TRBJ1-1; TRBD1 might be the D (6 bases). CDR3 length equals 16 residues. The germline CDR1 and CDR2 sequences are SGHNT and YYREEE (reference sequence). V was shortened by 0 bases and J by 0 bases, with 12 bases between the two germline ends. CDR3 bases: TGTGCCAGCAGCTTGGCCCGGGACAAAATGAACACTGAAGCTTTCTTT. This encodes CASSLARDKMNTEAFF.

The chain recombines TRBV15 with TRBJ1-3; no definite D call. Trimming left V 0 bases short and J 0 bases short, with 9 bases between. Germline V gives CDR1 LNHNV, CDR2 YYDKDF (reference sequence). CDR3 length equals 16 residues. The CDR3 region is CATSRDLGSSGNTIYF. The DNA for the CDR3 is TGTGCCACCAGCAGAGATCTAGGCAGCTCTGGAAACACCATATATTTT.

V usage is TRBV2 and J usage is TRBJ2-7, with 9 bases that match TRBD1. Germline CDR1 SNHLY, CDR2 FYNNEI. Trimming at V came to 7 bases and at J to 2 bases, leaving 6 bases not matched to a gene. The CDR3 runs to 14 residues. CDR3 nucleotides: TGTGCCAGCACCCCGGGACAGGGAACCTACGAGCAGTACTTC. Its protein product is CASTPGQGTYEQYF.

V is TRBV2 and J is TRBJ1-2, with 11 positions matching TRBD1. From germline, CDR1 is SNHLY and CDR2 FYNNEI. V shed 6 bases and J 8 bases; nucleotides not matched to a gene: 11. CDR3 length: 15 residues. CDR3: CASRTTGTGGRGYTF. The CDR3 bases are TGTGCCAGCAGAACAACCGGGACAGGGGGACGGGGCTACACCTTC.

The rearrangement uses TRBV30 and TRBJ2-5; D perhaps matches TRBD2 (6 bases). The end of the DNA aligns better with TRBJ2-7, so the J call may be wrong. This CDR3 is 12 amino acids long. The germline V gene encodes CDR1 GTSNPN and CDR2 SVGIG (reference sequence). This chain's CDR3 is CAWSGGGVEQYF. CDR3 in DNA: TGTGCCTGGAGTGGTGGAGGGGTCGAGCAGTACTTC.

This clone was picked up one time. The chain links TRBV5-4 to TRBJ2-2, with a tentative D call TRBD2 (7 bases). CDR3 size: 18 residues. Germline V gene data show CDR1 as SGHNT and CDR2 as YYREEE (reference sequence). Trimming removed 4 bases from V and 2 bases from J, with 21 bases in between. The chain's CDR3 is CASSPHFTGGDNTGELFF. CDR3 DNA: TGTGCCAGCAGCCCGCACTTTACGGGGGGCGATAACACCGGGGAGCTGTTTTTT.

The chain has TRBV2 and TRBJ2-5; 7 bases match TRBD1. The end of the DNA fits TRBJ2-7 better, so the J call may be wrong. In germline, CDR1 is SNHLY, CDR2 FYNNEI. The CDR3 is made up of 16 amino acids. CDR3 coding DNA: TGTGCCAGCAGTTCACCCTCCGGGACAGCACGATTCGAGCAGTACTTC. Protein sequence: CASSSPSGTARFEQYF.

This rearrangement joins TRBV5-5 to TRBJ1-5, with D maybe TRBD1 (5 bases). Germline V gene data show CDR1 as SGHKS and CDR2 as YYEKEE (reference sequence). V gave up 0 bases and J gave up 6 bases, with 10 bases separating them. This CDR3 region has 14 residues. The CDR3, as DNA: TGTGCCAGCAGCTTGGGCATGGGGGGTCAGCCCCAGCATTTT. This sequence encodes CASSLGMGGQPQHF.

This chain uses TRBV14 with TRBJ2-5, with D unclear. The V gene's germline CDR1 is SGHDN and CDR2 FVKESK. This CDR3 comprises 16 residues. Trimming left V 0 bases short and J 4 bases short, with 15 bases between. The CDR3 nucleotides are TGTGCCAGCAGCCAAGATCAGGTGATAATGGGAGAGACCCAGTACTTC. Amino acid sequence: CASSQDQVIMGETQYF.

This clone was seen more than once but under ten times. The chain uses TRBV25-1 and TRBJ1-6; D is uncertain. The CDR3 consists of 17 residues. Germline lookup yields CDR1 MGHDK and CDR2 SYGVNS. Trimming took 2 bases from V and 5 from J, leaving 16 bases between them. The CDR3 protein is CASSEIGGPSHNSPLHF. The CDR3 coding sequence is TGTGCCAGCAGTGAAATCGGAGGGCCCAGCCATAATTCACCCCTCCACTTT.

CDR3 nucleotides: TGCGCCAGCAGCTTGGATAGGGGGCGGGCTAATGAAAAACTGTTTTTT. Translating gives CASSLDRGRANEKLFF. This chain links TRBV5-1 with TRBJ1-4; 7 nucleotides align to TRBD1. The CDR3 runs to 16 residues. With V trimmed by 0 bases and J by 3 bases, 5 bases remained unmatched. Germline assignment: CDR1 SGHRS and CDR2 YFSETQ.

There are a few counts of this clone. DNA for the CDR3: TGTGCCAGCTCACATACTGCGCGTGATGAGCAGTTCTTC. Residues: CASSHTARDEQFF. V is TRBV18 and J is TRBJ2-1; D not resolved. Germline-derived CDR1 and CDR2 are KGHSH and LQKENI. The CDR3 totals 13 residues. Trimming took 4 bases from V and 8 from J, leaving 12 bases between them.

The genes are TRBV5-1 and TRBJ1-2; TRBD1 is a possible D gene (5 bases). The CDR3 has 14 residues. CDR1 and CDR2 (germline): SGHRS, YFSETQ. V gave up 3 bases and J gave up 6 bases, with 15 bases separating them. In nucleotides, the CDR3 is TGCGCCAGCAGCTATCAGCCGGGGGGTGATGGCTACACCTTC. Translation: CASSYQPGGDGYTF.

This rearrangement joins TRBV12-2 to TRBJ2-6; TRBD1, the table's D call, lacks a check against the DNA. TRBV12-2 is a recognized pseudogene. The CDR3 sequence is 16 residues long. CDR3 coding DNA: TGTGCAAGTCGCTTAGCGGGGGCAGCTGGGGCCAACGTCCTGACTTTC. This encodes CASRLAGAAGANVLTF.

V usage is TRBV27 and J usage is TRBJ2-1, with no clear D. Germline values: CDR1 MNHEY, CDR2 SMNVEV (reference sequence). This CDR3 has 15 residues. Trimming removed 3 bases at V and 0 bases at J, with 9 bases between. CDR3 loop: CASSLAADSYNEQFF. For the CDR3, the DNA is TGTGCCAGCAGTTTGGCGGCGGACTCCTACAATGAGCAGTTCTTC.

This rearrangement joins TRBV7-9 to TRBJ2-5; 8 bases align to TRBD1. The V segment lost 3 bases and the J segment 3 bases; nucleotides outside the gene matches: 3. The V gene's germline CDR1 is SEHNR and CDR2 FQNEAQ (reference sequence). CDR3 length: 14 residues. The DNA for the CDR3 is TGTGCCAGCAGCTTTACAGGGGGAGAAGAGACCCAGTACTTC. This gives the protein CASSFTGGEETQYF. Full variable domain (outside the CDR3, taken from reference TRBV7-9 and TRBJ2-5): DTGVSQNPRHKITKRGQNVTFRCDPISEHNRLYWYRQTLGQGPEFLTYFQNEAQLEKSRLLSDRFSAERPKGSFSTLEIQRTEQGDSAMYLCASSFTGGEETQYFGPGTRLLVL.